The 9 T cell receptor beta chains listed next were all sequenced from one sample in a study of shared clonotypes between healthy human individuals (dated by TCRdb to about 2020). Library method: the immunoSEQ multiplex PCR assay. In TCRdb, the immuneACCESS table is reduced to in-frame sequences with V and J assigned. These tables do not hold every clone; where another copy was compared, an unresolved V gene accounts for under half, and the others remain unexplained. The sample data list about 2.1 million clones, and 80% to 95% of these were observed just once. More than 1.5% of the sample comes from the top ten. CD8 naive samples consisted of CD45RO-negative cells that were positively selected for CCR7, yielding a CD45RA+CCR7+ population without TemRA cells. Sequenced input: naive CD8+ T cells from PBMCs. The sample's cell subset or site label, decoded: CD45RA+CCR7+. The receptors stem from a young man in good health. Some clones in this sample may be carry-over from other donors' samples.

The chain combines TRBV2 with TRBJ2-7; 8 positions agree with TRBD2. Unmatched junction bases numbered 12, after V lost 2 bases and J lost 3 bases. Germline values: CDR1 SNHLY, CDR2 FYNNEI. This CDR3 region has 17 residues. Here the CDR3 reads CASSEPRGGAENYEQYF. The CDR3 nucleotides read TGTGCCAGCAGTGAACCCCGGGGGGGGGCGGAGAACTACGAGCAGTACTTC.

This clone was seen once. The chain is built from TRBV7-3 and TRBJ2-1; TRBD2 matches at 12 bases. Germline assignment: CDR1 SGHTA and CDR2 FQGTGA. Trimming cost V 0 bases and J 9 bases; bases outside gene matches: 9. CDR3 length: 17 amino acids. The CDR3 sequence is CASSLTFSASGRGEQFF. In DNA form, the CDR3 reads TGTGCCAGCAGCTTAACGTTCAGCGCTAGCGGGAGGGGTGAGCAGTTCTTC.

V is TRBV19 and J is TRBJ2-1; 10 bases align to TRBD2. Germline V gene data show CDR1 as LNHDA and CDR2 as SQIVND (reference sequence). Losses at the gene ends were 7 bases for V and 2 bases for J; bases not matched to a gene: 5. The CDR3 runs to 15 residues. CDR3 coding DNA: TGTGCCAGTACCCTCCTAGCGGGAGCCTACAATGAGCAGTTCTTC. Translation gives CASTLLAGAYNEQFF.

The chain combines TRBV28 with TRBJ1-1; possible D gene TRBD1, 5 bases. V was clipped by 3 bases and J by 6 bases, with 14 bases between them. This CDR3 has 14 amino acids. The germline V gene encodes CDR1 MDHEN and CDR2 SYDVKM. CDR3 DNA: TGTGCCAGCAGTTTTTGGGGCCGCCTGGCTGAAGCTTTCTTT. The encoded protein is CASSFWGRLAEAFF.

The chain links TRBV7-2 to TRBJ2-4; 7 nucleotides line up with TRBD2. The CDR3 sequence is 17 residues long. The V segment lost 5 bases and the J segment 2 bases; nucleotides outside the gene matches: 12. Per germline, CDR1 SGHTA and CDR2 FQGNSA. CDR3 in DNA: TGTGCCAGCAGCCCCATCCTTCGGGGAGGGACCAAAAACATTCAGTACTTC. Protein: CASSPILRGGTKNIQYF.

V is TRBV5-1 and J is TRBJ2-7; 7 nucleotides agree with TRBD2. V dropped 0 bases and J dropped 3; count of bases not matched to a gene: 6. CDR3 length equals 15 residues. CDR1 SGHRS and CDR2 YFSETQ come from the germline V gene. The CDR3 coding sequence is TGCGCCAGCAGCTTGGCCCCGGGGGGATACTACGAGCAGTACTTC. This gives the protein CASSLAPGGYYEQYF.

This chain joins TRBV28 and TRBJ2-3, with D tentatively TRBD1 or TRBD2 (6 bases each). This CDR3 is 15 amino acids long. In germline, CDR1 is MDHEN, CDR2 SYDVKM. Trimming removed 3 bases from V and 0 bases from J, with 10 bases in between. The CDR3 region is CASSFEGGSTDTQYF. Written as DNA, the CDR3 is TGTGCCAGCAGTTTCGAGGGGGGAAGCACAGATACGCAGTATTTT.

The chain uses TRBV6-6 and TRBJ1-2; TRBD1 matches at 7 bases. The CDR3 sequence is 13 residues long. V dropped 6 bases and J dropped 8; count of bases not matched to a gene: 9. The germline gives CDR1 MNHNY, CDR2 SVGAGI (reference sequence). The CDR3 DNA reads TGTGCCAGCAGGTCGAGGGGGCGCAGGGGCTACACCTTC. Amino acid sequence: CASRSRGRRGYTF.

Remarks on this clone: Other DNA sequences in the sample encode the same CDR3. CDR3 in amino acids: CASSSGVLNTEAFF. DNA of the CDR3: TGTGCCAGCAGCTCAGGGGTACTGAACACTGAAGCTTTCTTT. The chain uses TRBV27 and TRBJ1-1; maybe TRBD1 (6 bases). CDR1 is MNHEY, CDR2 SMNVEV, per germline (reference sequence). The CDR3 runs 14 residues. Trimming took off 6 bases at V and 0 bases at J, with 11 bases between the two ends.